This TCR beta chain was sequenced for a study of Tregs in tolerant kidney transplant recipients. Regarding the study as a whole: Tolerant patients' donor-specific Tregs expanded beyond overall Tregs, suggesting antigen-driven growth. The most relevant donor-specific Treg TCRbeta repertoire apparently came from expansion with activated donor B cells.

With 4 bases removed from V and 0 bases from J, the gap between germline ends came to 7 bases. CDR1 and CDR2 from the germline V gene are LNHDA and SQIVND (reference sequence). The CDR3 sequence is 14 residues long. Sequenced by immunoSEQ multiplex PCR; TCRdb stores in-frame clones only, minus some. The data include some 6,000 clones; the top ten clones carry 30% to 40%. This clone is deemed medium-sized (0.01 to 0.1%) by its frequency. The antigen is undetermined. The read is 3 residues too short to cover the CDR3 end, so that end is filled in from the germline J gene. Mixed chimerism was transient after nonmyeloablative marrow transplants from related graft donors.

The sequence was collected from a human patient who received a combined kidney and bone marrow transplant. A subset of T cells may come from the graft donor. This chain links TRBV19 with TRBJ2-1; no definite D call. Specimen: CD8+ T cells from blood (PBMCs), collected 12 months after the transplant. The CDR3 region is CASSTRLSYNEQFF. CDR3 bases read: TGTGCCAGTAGTACCCGACTCTCCTACAATGAG.